Shown below are 15 T cell receptor beta chains from a single sample sequenced in a study of T cell responses to AZD1222 COVID-19 vaccine. TCRdb's copy holds only in-frame clones and misses some; the assay was immunoSEQ multiplex PCR. The sample holds 130,000 to 150,000 clones, approximately 89% seen once. The sequencing here drew on peripheral blood, taken on day 0 of AZD1222 vaccination. The origin of the receptors is an adult in good health.

The chain has TRBV21-1 and TRBJ1-1; the table's D call, TRBD1, was not checked against the DNA. TRBV21-1 is a pseudogene segment. This CDR3 spans 17 amino acids. For the CDR3, the DNA is TGTGCCAGCAGCACTACAGGGGAGATAACTATGAACACTGAAGCTTTCTTT. Translation gives CASSTTGEITMNTEAFF.

The V and J genes are TRBV18 and TRBJ1-4, with 7 bases aligning to TRBD1. The CDR3 has 15 residues. Looked up from germline, CDR1 is KGHSH and CDR2 is LQKENI. The junction had 7 bases not matched to a gene; V was cut back by 6 bases and J by 3 bases. CDR3 in DNA: TGTGCCAGCTCTCCGAGGGGACAGCCTAATGAAAAACTGTTTTTT. As protein: CASSPRGQPNEKLFF.

CDR3 DNA sequence: TGTGCCAGCAGTTACAGGACAGGGGAGAGATCAGATACGCAGTATTTT. This sequence encodes CASSYRTGERSDTQYF. The V gene is TRBV6-5, the J gene TRBJ2-3; 9 bases are a match to TRBD1. V was clipped by 2 bases and J by 4 bases; unmatched bases: 7. The CDR3 consists of 16 residues. Germline V gene lookup returns CDR1 MNHEY and CDR2 SVGAGI.

The genes are TRBV27 and TRBJ2-7; D not certain. The CDR3 runs to 15 residues. V lost 1 base and J lost 7, with 17 bases in between. The V gene's germline CDR1 is MNHEY and CDR2 SMNVEV (reference sequence). The CDR3 sequence is CASSLLVTPMGEQYF. For the CDR3, the DNA is TGTGCCAGCAGTTTATTGGTGACTCCTATGGGGGAGCAGTACTTC.

This chain links TRBV12-3 or TRBV12-4 with TRBJ2-7; no definite D call. The CDR3 extends over 13 amino acids. V lost 5 bases and J 2 bases, leaving 10 bases between the germline ends. CDR3 region: CASSRVRAYEQYF. Written as DNA, the CDR3 is TGTGCCAGCAGTCGCGTCAGAGCCTACGAGCAGTACTTC.

The V call is TRBV19, the J call TRBJ2-3; 16 bases agree with TRBD2. V was pared by 5 bases and J by 3 bases, with 8 bases of the junction left unmatched. Germline values: CDR1 LNHDA, CDR2 SQIVND (reference sequence). The CDR3 consists of 18 residues. The CDR3 DNA sequence: TGTGCCAGTAGTCACACCGGGACTAGCGGGAGGGCGACAGATACGCAGTATTTT. Encoded protein: CASSHTGTSGRATDTQYF.

Note on this clone: Other DNA sequences within the sample encode an identical CDR3. This chain joins TRBV27 and TRBJ2-1; 11 bases match TRBD2. With V trimmed by 2 bases and J by 10 bases, 1 base remained unmatched. This CDR3 has 13 residues. Germline assignment: CDR1 MNHEY and CDR2 SMNVEV (reference sequence). CDR3 protein: CASSLRLAGEQFF. CDR3 coding DNA: TGTGCCAGCAGTTTACGACTAGCGGGAGAGCAGTTCTTC.

The gene calls are TRBV12-5 and TRBJ1-4; 7 bases map to TRBD1. CDR3 length equals 16 residues. The V gene end was trimmed by 6 bases and the J gene end by 2 bases; junction bases not matched to a gene: 9. From germline, CDR1 is LGHNT and CDR2 FRNRAP. The CDR3 DNA sequence: TGTGCTAGTGGCGGGACAGCCCTCTCTACTAATGAAAAACTGTTTTTT. Translated: CASGGTALSTNEKLFF. Drawing the rest from reference TRBV12-5 and TRBJ1-4, the complete variable domain is DARVTQTPRHKVTEMGQEVTMRCQPILGHNTVFWYRQTMMQGLELLAYFRNRAPLDDSGMPKDRFSAEMPDATLATLKIQPSEPRDSAVYFCASGGTALSTNEKLFFGSGTQLSVL.

The CDR3 region has the DNA TGTGCCAGCAGCTCACACGGGGAATCCTACGAGCAGTACTTC. It encodes CASSSHGESYEQYF. This chain uses TRBV3-1 (or the pseudogene TRBV3-2) with TRBJ2-7, with D possibly TRBD2 on 5 matching bases. Germline CDR1 is LGHDT and CDR2 is YNNKEL (reference sequence). V lost 5 bases to trimming and J lost 1 base, with 12 bases between them. The CDR3 contains 14 residues.

CDR3 sequence reads: CASSELDTYEQYF. The CDR3 bases are TGTGCCAGCAGTGAACTCGACACCTACGAGCAGTACTTC. The rearrangement links TRBV25-1 to TRBJ2-7; D not resolved. The germline gives CDR1 MGHDK, CDR2 SYGVNS. The CDR3 runs 13 residues. V lost 2 bases and J lost 2, with 7 bases in between.

This rearrangement joins TRBV28 to TRBJ2-7; TRBD2 might be the D (6 bases). With 8 bases removed from V and 0 bases from J, the gap between germline ends came to 11 bases. Germline loops: CDR1 MDHEN, CDR2 SYDVKM. The CDR3 is 13 residues long. Here the CDR3 reads CASLGTHSYEQYF. The DNA of the CDR3 is TGTGCCAGCCTCGGGACTCACTCCTACGAGCAGTACTTC.

The rearrangement uses TRBV2 and TRBJ2-1; 8 nucleotides agree with TRBD2. CDR1 is SNHLY and CDR2 is FYNNEI in the germline V gene. CDR3 length: 14 residues. V was clipped by 6 bases and J by 13 bases; unmatched bases: 14. The CDR3 bases are TGTGCCAGCAGCGAGAACGCCCGGACTAGCCCACAGTTCTTC. This gives the protein CASSENARTSPQFF.

The chain recombines TRBV19 with TRBJ1-1, with 11 bases lining up with TRBD1. The CDR3 consists of 17 residues. Trimming cost V 3 bases and J 2 bases; bases outside gene matches: 8. CDR1 is LNHDA and CDR2 is SQIVND in the germline V gene (reference sequence). The CDR3 bases are TGTGCCAGTAGTATGGTAGGACAGGGGGCTAGAAACACTGAAGCTTTCTTT. Translating it yields CASSMVGQGARNTEAFF.

The chain couples TRBV7-8 to TRBJ1-5; maybe TRBD1 (5 bases). This CDR3 comprises 15 residues. V was clipped by 5 bases and J by 10 bases, with 21 bases between them. Germline CDR1 and CDR2: SGHVS and FQNEAQ. The chain's CDR3 is CASSASVGTQRPQHF. The CDR3 DNA sequence: TGTGCCAGCAGCGCCAGCGTGGGGACCCAGCGACCCCAGCATTTT.

The rearrangement joins TRBV9 to TRBJ1-1; D unresolved. The CDR3 covers 14 residues. From germline, CDR1 is SGDLS and CDR2 YYNGEE. V was trimmed by 0 bases and J by 4 bases, leaving 10 bases between them. CDR3 DNA sequence: TGTGCCAGCAGCGTAGGCGGTGTGAGCACTGAAGCTTTCTTT. This codes for CASSVGGVSTEAFF.